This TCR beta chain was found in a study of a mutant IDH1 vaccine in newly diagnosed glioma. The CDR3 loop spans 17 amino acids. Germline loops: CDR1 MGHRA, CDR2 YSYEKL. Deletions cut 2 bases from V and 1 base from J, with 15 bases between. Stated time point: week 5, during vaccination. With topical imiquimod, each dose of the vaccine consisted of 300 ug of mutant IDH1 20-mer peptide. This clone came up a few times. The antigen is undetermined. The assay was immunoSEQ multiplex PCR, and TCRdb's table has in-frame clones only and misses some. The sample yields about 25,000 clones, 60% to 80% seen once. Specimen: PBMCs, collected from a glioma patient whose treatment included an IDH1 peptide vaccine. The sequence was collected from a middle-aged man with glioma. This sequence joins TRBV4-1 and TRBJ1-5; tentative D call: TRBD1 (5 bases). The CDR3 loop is CASSQFLGLKSNQPQHF. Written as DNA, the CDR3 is TGCGCCAGCAGCCAATTTCTGGGGCTAAAAAGCAATCAGCCCCAGCATTTT.